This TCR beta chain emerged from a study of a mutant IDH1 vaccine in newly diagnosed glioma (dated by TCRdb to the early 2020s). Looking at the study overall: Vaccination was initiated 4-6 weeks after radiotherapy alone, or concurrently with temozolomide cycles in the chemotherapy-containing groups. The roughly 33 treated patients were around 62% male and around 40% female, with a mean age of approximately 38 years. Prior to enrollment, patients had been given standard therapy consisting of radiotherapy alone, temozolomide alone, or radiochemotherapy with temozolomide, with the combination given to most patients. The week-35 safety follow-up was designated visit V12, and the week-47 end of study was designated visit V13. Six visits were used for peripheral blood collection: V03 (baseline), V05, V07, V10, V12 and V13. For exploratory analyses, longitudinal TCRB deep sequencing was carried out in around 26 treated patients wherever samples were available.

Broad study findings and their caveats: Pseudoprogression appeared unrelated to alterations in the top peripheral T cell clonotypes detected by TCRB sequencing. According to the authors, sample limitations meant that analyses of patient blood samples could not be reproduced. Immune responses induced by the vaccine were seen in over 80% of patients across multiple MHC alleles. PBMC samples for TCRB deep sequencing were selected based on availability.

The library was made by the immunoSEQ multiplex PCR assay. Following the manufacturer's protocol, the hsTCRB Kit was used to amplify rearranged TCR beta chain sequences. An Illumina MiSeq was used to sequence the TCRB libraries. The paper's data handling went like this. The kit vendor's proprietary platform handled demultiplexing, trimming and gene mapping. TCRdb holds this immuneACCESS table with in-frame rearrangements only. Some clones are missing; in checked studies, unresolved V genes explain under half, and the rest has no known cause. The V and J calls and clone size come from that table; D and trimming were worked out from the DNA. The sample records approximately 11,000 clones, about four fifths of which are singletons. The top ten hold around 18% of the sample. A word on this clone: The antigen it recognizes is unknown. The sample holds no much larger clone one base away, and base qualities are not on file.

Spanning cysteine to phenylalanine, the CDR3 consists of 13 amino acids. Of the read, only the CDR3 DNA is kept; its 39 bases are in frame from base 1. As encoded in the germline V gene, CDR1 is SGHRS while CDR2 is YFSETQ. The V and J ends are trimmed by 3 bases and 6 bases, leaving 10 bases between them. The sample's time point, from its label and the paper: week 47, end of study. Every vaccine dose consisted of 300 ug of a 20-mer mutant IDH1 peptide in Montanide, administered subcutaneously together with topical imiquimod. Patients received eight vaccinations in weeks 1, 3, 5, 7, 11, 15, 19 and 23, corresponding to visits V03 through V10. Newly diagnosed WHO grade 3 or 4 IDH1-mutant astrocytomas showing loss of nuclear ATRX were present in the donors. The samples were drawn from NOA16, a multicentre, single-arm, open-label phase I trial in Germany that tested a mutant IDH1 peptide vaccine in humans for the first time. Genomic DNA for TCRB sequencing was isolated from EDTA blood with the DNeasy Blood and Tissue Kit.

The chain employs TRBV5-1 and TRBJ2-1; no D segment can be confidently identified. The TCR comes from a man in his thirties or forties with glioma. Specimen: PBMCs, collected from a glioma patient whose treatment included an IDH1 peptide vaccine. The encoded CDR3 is CASSSTPFNEQFF. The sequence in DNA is TGCGCCAGCAGCTCGACGCCTTTCAATGAGCAGTTCTTC.